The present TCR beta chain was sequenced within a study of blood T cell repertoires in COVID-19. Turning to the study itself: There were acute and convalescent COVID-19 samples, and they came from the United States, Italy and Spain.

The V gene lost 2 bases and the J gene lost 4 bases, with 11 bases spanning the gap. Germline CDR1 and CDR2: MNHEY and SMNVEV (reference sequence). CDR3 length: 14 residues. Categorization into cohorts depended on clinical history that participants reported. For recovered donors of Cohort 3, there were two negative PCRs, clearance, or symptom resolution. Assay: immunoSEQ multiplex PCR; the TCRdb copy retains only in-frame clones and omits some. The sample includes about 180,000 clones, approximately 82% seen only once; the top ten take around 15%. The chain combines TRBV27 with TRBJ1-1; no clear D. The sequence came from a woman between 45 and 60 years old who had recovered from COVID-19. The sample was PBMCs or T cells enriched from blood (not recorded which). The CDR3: CASSLKAEGTEAFF. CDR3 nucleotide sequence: TGTGCCAGCAGTTTAAAGGCCGAGGGCACTGAAGCTTTCTTT.